The 31 T cell receptor beta chains listed next were all sequenced from one sample in a study of T cells in Graves' hyperthyroidism and ophthalmopathy. Amplification targeted TCR beta CDR3 regions from RNA transcripts. HTBI primers were employed in a first-round RT-PCR of the TCR CDR3. Each CDR3 protein gets one entry after TCRdb re-called the multiplex PCR reads with MiXCR. Among 370,000 or so distinct CDR3 sequences listed, roughly 12% were seen once. Source material: blood. The receptors were gathered from a man aged 25 to 40 with Graves' hyperthyroidism that later progressed to Graves' ophthalmopathy.

The table lists this clonotype with many counts. The J gene is TRBJ1-1, the V gene TRBV7-8, with D maybe TRBD1 (5 bases). Between the trimmed V and J ends, which lost 7 bases and 6 bases, there was a span of 18 bases. Germline-derived CDR1 and CDR2 are SGHVS and FQNEAQ. CDR3 length: 14 residues. The CDR3 DNA sequence: TGTGCCAGCAAGGAGGGGCCCTCGGGTTCTGAAGCTTTCTTT. This codes for CASKEGPSGSEAFF.

This clonotype has ten or more counts. V is TRBV24-1 and J is TRBJ1-5; D uncertain. Germline V lookup: CDR1 KGHDR, CDR2 SFDVKD. V was trimmed by 3 bases and J by 4 bases, leaving 12 bases between them. This CDR3 is 15 amino acids long. CDR3 DNA sequence: TGTGCCACCAGTGATCCCAACATGAGGAATCAGCCCCAGCATTTT. Amino acid sequence: CATSDPNMRNQPQHF.

In this sample, this clonotype turned up many times. The chain recombines TRBV2 with TRBJ2-7; perhaps D is TRBD1 or TRBD2 (5 bases each). The CDR3 extends over 14 amino acids. In germline, CDR1 is SNHLY, CDR2 FYNNEI. V was shortened by 3 bases and J by 3 bases, with 12 bases between the two germline ends. CDR3: CASSEGVRDYEQYF. In nucleotides, the CDR3 is TGTGCCAGCAGTGAGGGGGTCCGGGACTACGAGCAGTACTTC.

This clonotype has a count of ten or more. The CDR3 loop reads CASSFTGTNSYNEQFF. In DNA, the CDR3 is TGTGCCAGCAGCTTTACTGGCACCAACTCCTACAATGAGCAGTTCTTC. This rearrangement joins TRBV7-8 to TRBJ2-1, with no clear D. The CDR3 loop spans 16 amino acids. Per germline, CDR1 SGHVS and CDR2 FQNEAQ. The V gene lost 3 bases and the J gene lost 0 bases, with 12 bases spanning the gap.

This clonotype has ten or more counts. The chain employs TRBV20-1 and TRBJ1-5; 10 bases are shared with TRBD1. There are 14 residues in the CDR3. The germline gives CDR1 DFQATT, CDR2 SNEGSKA (reference sequence). The V segment lost 5 bases and the J segment 6 bases; nucleotides outside the gene matches: 7. For the CDR3, the DNA is TGCAGTGCTGGCAGACAGGGGGCGATTCAGCCCCAGCATTTT. Amino acid sequence: CSAGRQGAIQPQHF.

This clonotype was recorded a few times. V usage is TRBV10-3 and J usage is TRBJ1-2; 8 nucleotides line up with TRBD1. With V trimmed by 6 bases and J by 2 bases, 8 bases remained unmatched. The CDR3 totals 15 residues. CDR1 and CDR2 from the germline V gene are ENHRY and SYGVKD. In DNA, the CDR3 is TGTGCCATCAGCTCTAACAGGGGGAAAAACTATGGCTACACCTTC. This sequence encodes CAISSNRGKNYGYTF.

The CDR3 coding sequence is TGTGCCAGCAGCTTTTTTCCTGGAACCGGGGAGCTGTTTTTT. This gives the protein CASSFFPGTGELFF. This chain joins TRBV7-9 and TRBJ2-2; D is ambiguous. V gave up 3 bases and J gave up 5 bases, with 10 bases separating them. The germline V gene has CDR1 SEHNR and CDR2 FQNEAQ (reference sequence). CDR3 length: 14 amino acids.

This clonotype showed up many times. The chain has TRBV29-1 and TRBJ1-5; D call uncertain. The V end lost 6 bases, the J end lost 3 bases, and 15 bases lay between the germline ends. Germline assignment: CDR1 SQVTM and CDR2 ANQGSEA. The length of the CDR3 is 14 residues. As DNA, the CDR3 is TGCAGCGTCCTATCGGACGGTCCCAATCAGCCCCAGCATTTT. Translating it yields CSVLSDGPNQPQHF.

V usage is TRBV28 and J usage is TRBJ2-1, with 11 bases lining up with TRBD2. Unmatched junction bases numbered 14, after V lost 4 bases and J lost 12 bases. CDR3 length equals 16 residues. Looked up from germline, CDR1 is MDHEN and CDR2 is SYDVKM. The chain's CDR3 is CASSSFPGTSGQGQFF. The CDR3 nucleotides read TGTGCCAGCAGTTCCTTCCCTGGGACTAGCGGCCAAGGGCAGTTCTTC. The full variable domain, with the rest looked up from reference TRBV28 and TRBJ2-1, is DVKVTQSSRYLVKRTGEKVFLECVQDMDHENMFWYRQDPGLGLRLIYFSYDVKMKEKGDIPEGYSVSREKKERFSLILESASTNQTSMYLCASSSFPGTSGQGQFFGPGTRLTVL.

This clonotype was detected many times. The chain couples TRBV11-3 to TRBJ2-6; D gene ambiguous. The CDR3 is made up of 14 amino acids. Trimming took 0 bases from V and 6 from J, leaving 6 bases between them. Germline assignment: CDR1 SGHNT and CDR2 YENEEA. This CDR3 is CASSLDPTANVLTF. The CDR3 DNA reads as TGTGCCAGCAGCTTAGATCCGACGGCCAACGTCCTGACTTTC.

The chain couples TRBV5-6 to TRBJ2-3; maybe TRBD2 (6 bases). The V gene lost 0 bases and the J gene lost 2 bases, with 10 bases spanning the gap. This CDR3 region has 15 residues. The germline V gene encodes CDR1 SGHDT and CDR2 YYEEEE. The CDR3 nucleotides read TGTGCCAGCAGCTTGGTGGAGGGGAACACAGATACGCAGTATTTT. The encoded protein is CASSLVEGNTDTQYF.

This chain links TRBV27 with TRBJ2-3; D possibly corresponds to TRBD1 (5 bases). Germline CDR1 and CDR2: MNHEY and SMNVEV (reference sequence). With 0 bases removed from V and 8 bases from J, the gap between germline ends came to 24 bases. CDR3 length: 18 residues. The CDR3 loop is CASSLSTPDSPTDGTQYF. CDR3 bases: TGTGCCAGCAGTTTATCTACCCCCGACAGCCCCACAGATGGTACGCAGTATTTT.

The table lists this clonotype with many counts. CDR3 residues: CASRRTSGGVGETQYF. DNA of the CDR3: TGTGCCAGCAGGCGGACTAGCGGGGGGGTAGGAGAGACCCAGTACTTC. This sequence joins TRBV2 and TRBJ2-5; 15 bases are shared with TRBD2. This CDR3 has 16 amino acids. CDR1 is SNHLY and CDR2 is FYNNEI in the germline V gene. V trimming: 6 bases; J trimming: 4 bases; junction bases outside the gene matches: 6.

This clonotype was counted many times. For the CDR3, the DNA is TGTGCCAGCAGCCAAGGGTCGGGGTCACAAAAGACCCAGTACTTC. This sequence encodes CASSQGSGSQKTQYF. This sequence joins TRBV3-1 and TRBJ2-5; the D gene is possibly TRBD2 (5 bases). Germline lookup yields CDR1 LGHDT and CDR2 YNNKEL (reference sequence). The CDR3 loop spans 15 amino acids. V lost 1 base and J lost 6, with 15 bases in between.

This clonotype appeared many times. The rearrangement uses TRBV5-1 and TRBJ1-1; unclear D gene. CDR1 and CDR2 (germline): SGHRS, YFSETQ. The CDR3 sequence is 14 residues long. Trimming shortened V by 1 base and J by 1 base, and 8 bases separated the two germline ends. The CDR3 sequence: CASSLTVTNTEAFF. The CDR3 bases are TGCGCCAGCAGCTTGACCGTTACGAACACTGAAGCTTTCTTT.

This clonotype was counted many times. The chain couples TRBV7-6 to TRBJ2-2; D uncertain. This CDR3 is built from 14 residues. Trimming pared 6 bases from V and 1 base from J, leaving 9 bases between. CDR1 is SGHVS, CDR2 FNYEAQ, per germline. The CDR3 spells CASRGQVNTGELFF. DNA of the CDR3: TGTGCCAGCAGAGGCCAGGTGAACACCGGGGAGCTGTTTTTT.

This clonotype was observed many times. The chain recombines TRBV7-9 with TRBJ1-4, with no clear D. The CDR3 is 15 residues long. CDR1 is SEHNR, CDR2 FQNEAQ, per germline (reference sequence). V was shortened by 5 bases and J by 4 bases, with 14 bases between the two germline ends. The CDR3 sequence is CASSPPDLGNEKLFF. The CDR3 coding sequence is TGTGCCAGCAGCCCCCCGGATTTGGGTAATGAAAAACTGTTTTTT.

This clonotype was detected many times. This rearrangement joins TRBV2 to TRBJ2-1; D unresolved. CDR3 length: 10 amino acids. Trimming stripped 6 bases from V and 14 bases from J, with 11 bases between. The germline gives CDR1 SNHLY, CDR2 FYNNEI. The CDR3 nucleotides read TGTGCCAGCAGAGGTAGAGTTGAGTTCTTC. The encoded protein is CASRGRVEFF.

This clonotype was detected ten times or more. The rearrangement uses TRBV28 and TRBJ1-4; D not certain. Trimming removed 4 bases at V and 0 bases at J, with 6 bases between. Germline V lookup: CDR1 MDHEN, CDR2 SYDVKM. CDR3 size: 14 residues. The CDR3 loop reads CASSSAPTNEKLFF. CDR3 DNA: TGTGCCAGCAGTTCCGCACCAACTAATGAAAAACTGTTTTTT.

This clonotype appeared a few times. V and J are TRBV6-1 and TRBJ1-5, with D possibly matching TRBD1 (5 bases). This CDR3 has 16 amino acids. The V and J ends lost 1 base and 7 bases respectively, with 17 bases between them. Germline V lookup: CDR1 MNHNS, CDR2 SASEGT. This CDR3 is CASSEGGGRARQPQHF. CDR3 bases: TGTGCCAGCAGTGAAGGAGGTGGCAGGGCAAGGCAGCCCCAGCATTTT.

The rearrangement joins TRBV7-3 to TRBJ2-2; tentative D call: TRBD1 (6 bases). Germline CDR1 reads SGHTA; CDR2 reads FQGTGA. CDR3 size: 12 residues. With 5 bases removed from V and 8 bases from J, the gap between germline ends came to 9 bases. CDR3 bases: TGTGCCAGCAGCGGACAGTCTGGGGAGCTGTTTTTT. Translating it yields CASSGQSGELFF.

The chain carries TRBV7-6 and TRBJ2-6, with D perhaps matching TRBD1 (6 bases). The CDR3 contains 18 residues. Germline values: CDR1 SGHVS, CDR2 FNYEAQ. The V end lost 3 bases, the J end lost 2 bases, and 17 bases lay between the germline ends. The CDR3 spells CASSFNRASGPGANVLTF. The CDR3 nucleotides read TGTGCCAGCAGCTTTAACAGGGCTTCTGGTCCTGGGGCCAACGTCCTGACTTTC.

CDR3 sequence reads: CASSLIDRGNTEAFF. CDR3 bases: TGTGCCAGCAGTTTAATCGACAGAGGGAACACTGAAGCTTTCTTT. This chain joins TRBV6-1 and TRBJ1-1, with D possibly matching TRBD1 (5 bases). The ends were cut back, 5 bases at V and 1 base at J, with 14 bases in the middle. This CDR3 spans 15 amino acids. Germline CDR1 and CDR2: MNHNS and SASEGT.

The chain joins TRBV6-1 to TRBJ1-2, with TRBD1 identical over 10 bases. The CDR3 spans 14 residues. Germline V gene sequence: CDR1 MNHNS, CDR2 SASEGT. J was trimmed by 11 bases and V by 4 bases; bases with no gene match: 10. CDR3 DNA sequence: TGTGCCAGCAGTGGAACCTCGGGACAGGGGAAATACACCTTC. Translated, it gives CASSGTSGQGKYTF.

This clonotype was seen at least ten times. The chain recombines TRBV11-2 with TRBJ1-4, with no clear D. The V end was cut by 0 bases, the J end by 5 bases, with 13 bases between. Germline assignment: CDR1 SGHAT and CDR2 FQNNGV. The CDR3 sequence is 16 residues long. The CDR3 is CASSLDGGRLNEKLFF. CDR3 nucleotide sequence: TGTGCCAGCAGCTTAGATGGAGGACGGCTAAATGAAAAACTGTTTTTT.

J is TRBJ1-4 and V is TRBV24-1, with 9 nucleotides matching TRBD1. V dropped 4 bases and J dropped 5; count of bases not matched to a gene: 7. This CDR3 contains 16 residues. Germline CDR1 is KGHDR and CDR2 is SFDVKD. The CDR3 protein is CATSDSRGTGNEKLFF. Written as DNA, the CDR3 is TGTGCCACCAGTGACTCCCGCGGGACAGGGAATGAAAAACTGTTTTTT.

To note about this clonotype: This may arise from a read error, as a much more abundant clone is one base away. As the CDR3 is not closed by the conserved phenylalanine or tryptophan, this likely results from a read error. The chain is built from TRBV6-4 and TRBJ2-3; D is unresolved. The CDR3 totals 15 residues. Germline-derived CDR1 and CDR2 are MRHNA and SNTAGT. V was cut by 5 bases and J by 0 bases, with 12 bases left in between. Here the CDR3 DNA reads TGTGCCAGCAGTTTAGGGTTCGAAAGCACAGATACGCAGTATCTT. This encodes CASSLGFESTDTQYL.

At least ten counts were recorded for this clonotype. CDR3 sequence (DNA): TGCGCCAGCAGCTTGGACGGAAAGAGCTACACCTTC. Its protein is CASSLDGKSYTF. V gene TRBV5-1 combines with J gene TRBJ1-2; D is ambiguous. CDR1 SGHRS and CDR2 YFSETQ come from the germline V gene. Deletions cut 0 bases from V and 9 bases from J, with 9 bases between. The CDR3 is 12 amino acids. Based on the CDR3 plus reference TRBV5-1 and TRBJ1-2, the full variable domain is KAGVTQTPRYLIKTRGQQVTLSCSPISGHRSVSWYQQTPGQGLQFLFEYFSETQRNKGNFPGRFSGRQFSNSRSEMNVSTLELGDSALYLCASSLDGKSYTFGSGTRLTVV.

This clonotype has at least ten counts. This sequence joins TRBV24-1 and TRBJ2-5; 10 bases fit TRBD1. The junction had 4 bases not matched to a gene; V was cut back by 4 bases and J by 3 bases. Germline CDR1 and CDR2: KGHDR and SFDVKD. This CDR3 is 15 amino acids long. The CDR3 DNA is TGTGCCACCAGTGACTCGACAGGGGGCGAAGAGACCCAGTACTTC. Its translation: CATSDSTGGEETQYF.

This clonotype was detected many times. The V and J genes are TRBV6-1 and TRBJ2-1; TRBD2 matches at 9 bases. V gave up 9 bases and J gave up 9 bases; unmatched junction bases: 3. The V gene's germline CDR1 is MNHNS and CDR2 SASEGT. The CDR3 length is 11 residues. The CDR3 region is CASHSGGEQFF. The CDR3 region has the DNA TGTGCCAGTCATAGCGGGGGTGAGCAGTTCTTC.

This clonotype was seen more than once but under ten times. The chain recombines TRBV11-2 with TRBJ1-5; D is unclear. Germline CDR1 reads SGHAT; CDR2 reads FQNNGV. V gave up 2 bases and J gave up 10 bases, with 15 bases separating them. The CDR3 runs 14 residues. CDR3 DNA: TGTGCCAGCAGCTTATCCACTCCGGCGGGCCCCCAGCATTTT. Its translation: CASSLSTPAGPQHF.